The T cell receptor beta chain under discussion was sequenced for a study of shared clonotypes between healthy human individuals. CDR3 length equals 16 residues. Trimming took 1 base from V and 7 from J, leaving 19 bases between them. Germline assignment: CDR1 MGHRA and CDR2 YSYEKL. Assay: immunoSEQ multiplex PCR; the TCRdb copy retains only in-frame clones and omits some. This repertoire shows a few million clones, 80% to 95% found once; its top ten account for about 0.37%. The table lists this clone with a count of one. This sequence joins TRBV4-1 and TRBJ1-1; D call uncertain. The receptor was isolated from a man younger than 35 in good health. Some clones in this sample may be carry-over from other donors' samples. Input material: naive CD4+ T cells from PBMCs. Indicated subset: CD45RA+ positively selected. DNA of the CDR3: TGCGCCAGCAGCCAAGGATCAGCCCGCCAGAAAGGTGAAGCTTTCTTT. Translation: CASSQGSARQKGEAFF.